This TCR beta chain appears in the sequencing data of a study of cytomegalovirus exposure and HLA in healthy donors. Study-level points and caveats: Reports described diagnosis of cytomegalovirus status by the classifier as highly specific and sensitive. The finding came from a later analysis; first-cohort TCR clusters tended to co-occur in the 110 or so validation repertoires.

The CDR3 contains 15 residues. Germline V CDR1 and CDR2: SQVTM, ANQGSEA. V trimming: 4 bases; J trimming: 4 bases; junction bases outside the gene matches: 11. Notes on this clone: Its antigen is undetermined.

Sequencing used immunoSEQ multiplex PCR; TCRdb keeps in-frame clones, though not all of them. The sample records some 170,000 clones, about nine tenths being singletons. The sequence derives from a man in his late teens or twenties in good health and CMV-seropositive. The sequenced sample consisted of PBMCs. The genes are TRBV29-1 and TRBJ2-3; TRBD2 matches at 7 bases. The DNA of the CDR3 is TGCAGCGTTGGAATAAGACTAGCATTCGCAGATACGCAGTATTTT. Its protein is CSVGIRLAFADTQYF.